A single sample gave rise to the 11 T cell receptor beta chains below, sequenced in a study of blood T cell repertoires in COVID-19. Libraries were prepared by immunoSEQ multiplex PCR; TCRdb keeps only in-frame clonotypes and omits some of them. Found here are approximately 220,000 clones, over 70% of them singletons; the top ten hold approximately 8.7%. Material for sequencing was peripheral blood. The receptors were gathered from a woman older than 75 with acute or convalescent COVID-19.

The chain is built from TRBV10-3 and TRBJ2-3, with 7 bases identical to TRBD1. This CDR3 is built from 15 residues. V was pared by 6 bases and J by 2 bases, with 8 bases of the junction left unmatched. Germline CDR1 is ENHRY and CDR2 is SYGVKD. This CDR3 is CAIRNPGGVTDTQYF. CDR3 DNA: TGTGCCATCAGGAACCCAGGGGGTGTCACAGATACGCAGTATTTT.

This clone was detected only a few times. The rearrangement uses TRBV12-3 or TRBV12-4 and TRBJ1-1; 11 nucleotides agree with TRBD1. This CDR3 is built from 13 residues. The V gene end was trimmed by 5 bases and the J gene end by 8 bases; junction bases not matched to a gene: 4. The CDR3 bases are TGTGCCAGCAGTCTCGGGACAGGGGGGGAAGCTTTCTTT. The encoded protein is CASSLGTGGEAFF.

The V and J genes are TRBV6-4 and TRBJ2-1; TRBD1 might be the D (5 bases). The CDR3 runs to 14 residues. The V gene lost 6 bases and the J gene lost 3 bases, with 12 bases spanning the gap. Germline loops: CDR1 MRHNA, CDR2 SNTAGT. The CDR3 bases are TGTGCCAGCAGCGAACAGGCCTTCTACAATGAGCAGTTCTTC. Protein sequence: CASSEQAFYNEQFF.

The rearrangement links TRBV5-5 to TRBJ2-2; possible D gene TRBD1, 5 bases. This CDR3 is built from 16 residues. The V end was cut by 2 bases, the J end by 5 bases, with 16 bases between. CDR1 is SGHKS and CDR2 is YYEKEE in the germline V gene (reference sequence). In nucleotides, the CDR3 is TGTGCCAGCAGCTTTAGGGCAATCAAGGGGACCGGGGAGCTGTTTTTT. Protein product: CASSFRAIKGTGELFF.

The CDR3 reads CASSLALTPLRQYF. The CDR3, as DNA: TGTGCCAGCAGTTTGGCACTAACCCCACTGCGGCAGTACTTC. The chain couples TRBV27 to TRBJ2-7; D not certain. V gave up 3 bases and J gave up 9 bases, with 18 bases separating them. The CDR3 runs 14 residues. CDR1 MNHEY and CDR2 SMNVEV come from the germline V gene (reference sequence).

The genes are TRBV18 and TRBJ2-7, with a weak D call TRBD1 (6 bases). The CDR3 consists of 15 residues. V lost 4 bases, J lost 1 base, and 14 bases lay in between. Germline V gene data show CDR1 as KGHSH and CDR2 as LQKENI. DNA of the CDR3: TGTGCCAGCTCACTAAGCCAAACAGGGTCCTACGAGCAGTACTTC. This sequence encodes CASSLSQTGSYEQYF.

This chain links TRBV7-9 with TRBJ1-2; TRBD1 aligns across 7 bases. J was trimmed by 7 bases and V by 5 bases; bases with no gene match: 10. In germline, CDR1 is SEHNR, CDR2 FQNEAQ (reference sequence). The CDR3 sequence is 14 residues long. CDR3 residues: CASSVLGGGPGYTF. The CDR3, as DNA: TGTGCCAGCAGCGTTCTAGGGGGCGGTCCTGGCTACACCTTC.

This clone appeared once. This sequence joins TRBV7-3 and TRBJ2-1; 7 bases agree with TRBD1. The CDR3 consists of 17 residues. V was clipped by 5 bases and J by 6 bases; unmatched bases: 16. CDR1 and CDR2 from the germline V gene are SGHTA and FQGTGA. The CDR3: CASSRNVLQGKSNEQFF. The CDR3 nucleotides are TGTGCCAGCAGCCGGAACGTTTTACAGGGGAAGAGCAATGAGCAGTTCTTC.

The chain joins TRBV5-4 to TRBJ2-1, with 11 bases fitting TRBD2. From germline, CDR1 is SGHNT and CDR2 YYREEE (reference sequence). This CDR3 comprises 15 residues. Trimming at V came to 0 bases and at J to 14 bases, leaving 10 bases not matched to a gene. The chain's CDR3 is CASSLEGSGGAGKFF. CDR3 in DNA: TGTGCCAGCAGCTTGGAGGGTAGCGGGGGGGCCGGAAAGTTCTTC.

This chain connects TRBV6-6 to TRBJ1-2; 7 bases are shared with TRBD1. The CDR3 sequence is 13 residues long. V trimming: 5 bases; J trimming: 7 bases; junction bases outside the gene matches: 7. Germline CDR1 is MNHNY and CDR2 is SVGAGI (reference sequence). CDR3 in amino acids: CASSRDSAGGYTF. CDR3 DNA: TGTGCCAGCAGTCGGGACAGTGCCGGTGGCTACACCTTC.

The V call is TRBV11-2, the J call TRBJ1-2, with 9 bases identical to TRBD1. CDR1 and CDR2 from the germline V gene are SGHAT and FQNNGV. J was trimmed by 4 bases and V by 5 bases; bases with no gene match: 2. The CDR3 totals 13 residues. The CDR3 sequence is CASSAGQGYGYTF. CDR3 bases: TGTGCCAGCAGCGCGGGACAGGGCTATGGCTACACCTTC.